The 2 T cell receptor beta chains in this list originate from one sample, sequenced in a study of blood T cell repertoires in COVID-19. TCRdb's copy holds only in-frame clones and misses some; the assay was immunoSEQ multiplex PCR. The profile shows 60,000 or so clones, about 80% of them singletons. Sequenced material: peripheral blood. All receptors derive from a man aged 60 to 69 with acute or convalescent COVID-19.

This chain uses TRBV10-3 with TRBJ2-7, with 9 bases identical to TRBD1. The CDR3 totals 12 residues. Germline assignment: CDR1 ENHRY and CDR2 SYGVKD. Unmatched junction bases numbered 2, after V lost 6 bases and J lost 5 bases. The CDR3 is CAIRTGGDEQYF. The CDR3 nucleotides are TGTGCCATCAGAACAGGGGGCGACGAGCAGTACTTC.

This sequence joins TRBV7-3 and TRBJ2-1, with 9 bases identical to TRBD1. Germline-derived CDR1 and CDR2 are SGHTA and FQGTGA. The V segment lost 5 bases and the J segment 10 bases; nucleotides outside the gene matches: 6. The CDR3 has 13 amino acids. The CDR3 nucleotides read TGTGCCAGCAGCACCGATACAGGGGGCGAGCAGTTCTTC. Translation: CASSTDTGGEQFF. The entire variable domain, with the rest obtained from reference TRBV7-3 and TRBJ2-1, is as follows: GAGVSQTPSNKVTEKGKYVELRCDPISGHTALYWYRQSLGQGPEFLIYFQGTGAADDSGLPNDRFFAVRPEGSVSTLKIQRTERGDSAVYLCASSTDTGGEQFFGPGTRLTVL.